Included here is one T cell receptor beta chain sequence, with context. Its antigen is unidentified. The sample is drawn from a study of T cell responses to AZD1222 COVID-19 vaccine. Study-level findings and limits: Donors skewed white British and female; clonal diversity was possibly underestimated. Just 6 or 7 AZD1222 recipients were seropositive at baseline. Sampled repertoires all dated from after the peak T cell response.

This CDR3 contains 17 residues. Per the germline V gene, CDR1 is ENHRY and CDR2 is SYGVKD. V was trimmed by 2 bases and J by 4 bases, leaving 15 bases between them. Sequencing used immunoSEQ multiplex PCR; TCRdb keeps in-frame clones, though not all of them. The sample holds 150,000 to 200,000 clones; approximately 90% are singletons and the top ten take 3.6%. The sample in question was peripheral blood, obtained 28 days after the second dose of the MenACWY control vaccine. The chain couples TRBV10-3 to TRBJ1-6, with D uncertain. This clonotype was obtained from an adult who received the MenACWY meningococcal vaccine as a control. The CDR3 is CAISELIGEKYNSPLHF. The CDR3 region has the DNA TGTGCCATCAGTGAGCTTATAGGAGAGAAGTATAATTCACCCCTCCACTTT.